This T cell receptor (beta chain) derives from a study of cytomegalovirus exposure and HLA in healthy donors. Whole-study results and caveats: It was around 160 TCR beta chains that were listed as cytomegalovirus-associated.

PCR involved 60 Vbeta and 13 Jbeta primers. Method: immunoSEQ multiplex PCR; TCRdb's copy keeps in-frame clones and lacks some. The sample has more than 150,000 clones; over 70% are singletons. Note on this clone: Its antigen is not identified.

V shed 0 bases, J shed 4 bases, and the junction held 3 bases outside the gene matches. CDR3 size: 15 residues. Germline assignment: CDR1 SGHRS and CDR2 YFSETQ. The sequencing sample was made of PBMCs. The sequence derives from a woman between 50 and 59 years old in good health and CMV-seropositive. This rearrangement joins TRBV5-1 to TRBJ2-2; 7 positions agree with TRBD1. The CDR3 nucleotides are TGCGCCAGCAGCTTGGGACAGGGCCCCACCGGGGAGCTGTTTTTT. It codes for CASSLGQGPTGELFF.